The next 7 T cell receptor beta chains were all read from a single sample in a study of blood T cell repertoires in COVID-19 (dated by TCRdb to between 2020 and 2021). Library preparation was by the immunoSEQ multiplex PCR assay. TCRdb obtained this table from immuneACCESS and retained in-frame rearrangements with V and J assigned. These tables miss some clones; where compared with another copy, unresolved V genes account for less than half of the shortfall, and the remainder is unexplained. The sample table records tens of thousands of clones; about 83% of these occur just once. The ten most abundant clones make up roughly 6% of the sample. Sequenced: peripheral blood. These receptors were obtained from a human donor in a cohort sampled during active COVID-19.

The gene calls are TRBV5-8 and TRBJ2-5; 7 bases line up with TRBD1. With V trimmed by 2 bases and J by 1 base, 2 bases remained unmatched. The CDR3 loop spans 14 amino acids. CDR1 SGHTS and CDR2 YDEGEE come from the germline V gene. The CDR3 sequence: CASSFGTAQETQYF. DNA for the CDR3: TGTGCCAGCAGCTTTGGGACAGCCCAAGAGACCCAGTACTTC.

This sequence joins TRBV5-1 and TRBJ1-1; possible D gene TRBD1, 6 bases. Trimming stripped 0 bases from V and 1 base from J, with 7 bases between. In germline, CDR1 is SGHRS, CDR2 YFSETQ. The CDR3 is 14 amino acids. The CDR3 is CASSLEGGNTEAFF. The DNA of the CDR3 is TGCGCCAGCAGCTTGGAAGGGGGGAACACTGAAGCTTTCTTT.

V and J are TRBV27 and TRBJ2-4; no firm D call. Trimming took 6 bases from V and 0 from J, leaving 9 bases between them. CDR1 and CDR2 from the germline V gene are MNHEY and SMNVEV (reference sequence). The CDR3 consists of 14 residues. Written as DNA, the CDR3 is TGTGCCAGCAGGGGCGAACTAGCCAAAAACATTCAGTACTTC. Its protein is CASRGELAKNIQYF.

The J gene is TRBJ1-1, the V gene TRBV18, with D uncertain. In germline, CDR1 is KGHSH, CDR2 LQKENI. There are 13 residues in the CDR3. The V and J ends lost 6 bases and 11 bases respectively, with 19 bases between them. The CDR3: CASSPETRVRAFF. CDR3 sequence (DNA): TGTGCCAGCTCCCCGGAAACTAGGGTGCGGGCTTTCTTT.

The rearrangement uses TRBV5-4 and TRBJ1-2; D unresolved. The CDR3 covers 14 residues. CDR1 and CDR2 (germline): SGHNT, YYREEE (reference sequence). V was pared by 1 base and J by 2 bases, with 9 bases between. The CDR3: CASSLSGTNYGYTF. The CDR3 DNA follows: TGTGCCAGCAGCTTGTCAGGTACCAACTATGGCTACACCTTC.

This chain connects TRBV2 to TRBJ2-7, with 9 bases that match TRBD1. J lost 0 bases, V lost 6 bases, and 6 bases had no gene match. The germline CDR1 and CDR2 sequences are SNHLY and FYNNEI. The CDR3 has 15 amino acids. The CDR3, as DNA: TGTGCCAGCAGATCACCGGGACAGGGCTCCTACGAGCAGTACTTC. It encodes CASRSPGQGSYEQYF.

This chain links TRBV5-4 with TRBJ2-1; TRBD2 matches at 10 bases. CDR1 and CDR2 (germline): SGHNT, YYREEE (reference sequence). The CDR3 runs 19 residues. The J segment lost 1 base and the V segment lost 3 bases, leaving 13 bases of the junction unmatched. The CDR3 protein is CASSWGAGGPSVSYNEQFF. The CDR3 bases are TGTGCCAGCAGCTGGGGAGCGGGAGGGCCTAGTGTATCCTACAATGAGCAGTTCTTC.